These T cell receptor beta chains were read from a single sample in a study of blood T cell repertoires in COVID-19. The repertoire was sequenced with immunoSEQ multiplex PCR; TCRdb's copy has only in-frame clones and lacks some. The profile covers around 140,000 clones, with 88% appearing a single time and about 2.1% taken by the ten largest. The source material was peripheral blood. Every receptor here comes from a man between 65 and 79 years old with active COVID-19. CDR3s include the opening cysteine and the closing phenylalanine or tryptophan. D genes are given only for firm matches. Some rows have no size entry. The others give once, few or many, or a class for an expanded clone.

j_gene,v_gene,abundance,d_gene,CDR3aa,CDR3nt
TRBJ1-1,TRBV12-3/TRBV12-4,.,TRBD1,CASMTGMNTEAFF,TGTGCCAGCATGACAGGGATGAACACTGAAGCTTTCTTT
TRBJ2-1,TRBV7-2,.,.,CASSDTFYNEQFF,TGTGCCAGCAGCGATACTTTCTACAATGAGCAGTTCTTC
TRBJ2-1,TRBV7-2,few,.,CASSVVAESGEQFF,TGTGCCAGCAGCGTGGTAGCGGAGTCCGGGGAGCAGTTCTTC
TRBJ2-5,TRBV20-1,few,.,CSAWGVETQYF,TGCAGTGCTTGGGGAGTAGAGACCCAGTACTTC
TRBJ2-7,TRBV29-1,.,.,CSVEGLSPYEQYF,TGCAGCGTTGAGGGACTTTCCCCCTACGAGCAGTACTTC
TRBJ2-7,TRBV29-1,.,.,CSVVFSYRTTSYEQYF,TGCAGCGTTGTTTTTAGCTACAGGACCACTTCCTACGAGCAGTACTTC
TRBJ1-5,TRBV4-1,.,TRBD1,CASSHIGQGNQPQHF,TGCGCCAGCAGCCACATCGGACAGGGCAATCAGCCCCAGCATTTT
TRBJ2-7,TRBV3-1/TRBV3-2,once,TRBD1,CASSNRDSSYEQYF,TGTGCCAGCAGCAACCGGGACAGTTCCTACGAGCAGTACTTC
TRBJ1-1,TRBV10-3,.,TRBD1,CAISHRTGESMNTEAFF,TGTGCCATCAGTCATAGGACAGGGGAATCTATGAACACTGAAGCTTTCTTT
TRBJ1-4,TRBV5-1,.,.,CASSLGREQEKLFF,TGCGCCAGCAGCTTGGGAAGGGAGCAAGAAAAACTGTTTTTT
TRBJ1-5,TRBV15,.,.,CATSREIRSNQPQHF,TGTGCCACCAGCAGAGAGATTCGGAGCAATCAGCCCCAGCATTTT
TRBJ2-1,TRBV25-1,.,TRBD1,CASSVAGTGSYNEQFF,TGTGCCAGCAGTGTCGCCGGGACAGGGTCCTACAATGAGCAGTTCTTC
TRBJ2-2,TRBV11-2,.,.,CASYPPASEVRNTGELFF,TGTGCCAGCTATCCCCCAGCCAGCGAAGTTAGAAACACCGGGGAGCTGTTTTTT
TRBJ2-2,TRBV11-2,.,TRBD2,CASSLEGGRITGELFF,TGTGCCAGCAGCTTAGAGGGCGGGAGAATCACCGGGGAGCTGTTTTTT
TRBJ2-1,TRBV7-2,once,TRBD2,CASRPSYGGRRDNEQFF,TGTGCCAGCAGACCCTCTTACGGCGGGAGAAGGGACAATGAGCAGTTCTTC
TRBJ2-7,TRBV10-1,few,TRBD1,CASSERTGTSYEQYF,TGCGCCAGCAGTGAGAGGACAGGTACCTCCTACGAGCAGTACTTC